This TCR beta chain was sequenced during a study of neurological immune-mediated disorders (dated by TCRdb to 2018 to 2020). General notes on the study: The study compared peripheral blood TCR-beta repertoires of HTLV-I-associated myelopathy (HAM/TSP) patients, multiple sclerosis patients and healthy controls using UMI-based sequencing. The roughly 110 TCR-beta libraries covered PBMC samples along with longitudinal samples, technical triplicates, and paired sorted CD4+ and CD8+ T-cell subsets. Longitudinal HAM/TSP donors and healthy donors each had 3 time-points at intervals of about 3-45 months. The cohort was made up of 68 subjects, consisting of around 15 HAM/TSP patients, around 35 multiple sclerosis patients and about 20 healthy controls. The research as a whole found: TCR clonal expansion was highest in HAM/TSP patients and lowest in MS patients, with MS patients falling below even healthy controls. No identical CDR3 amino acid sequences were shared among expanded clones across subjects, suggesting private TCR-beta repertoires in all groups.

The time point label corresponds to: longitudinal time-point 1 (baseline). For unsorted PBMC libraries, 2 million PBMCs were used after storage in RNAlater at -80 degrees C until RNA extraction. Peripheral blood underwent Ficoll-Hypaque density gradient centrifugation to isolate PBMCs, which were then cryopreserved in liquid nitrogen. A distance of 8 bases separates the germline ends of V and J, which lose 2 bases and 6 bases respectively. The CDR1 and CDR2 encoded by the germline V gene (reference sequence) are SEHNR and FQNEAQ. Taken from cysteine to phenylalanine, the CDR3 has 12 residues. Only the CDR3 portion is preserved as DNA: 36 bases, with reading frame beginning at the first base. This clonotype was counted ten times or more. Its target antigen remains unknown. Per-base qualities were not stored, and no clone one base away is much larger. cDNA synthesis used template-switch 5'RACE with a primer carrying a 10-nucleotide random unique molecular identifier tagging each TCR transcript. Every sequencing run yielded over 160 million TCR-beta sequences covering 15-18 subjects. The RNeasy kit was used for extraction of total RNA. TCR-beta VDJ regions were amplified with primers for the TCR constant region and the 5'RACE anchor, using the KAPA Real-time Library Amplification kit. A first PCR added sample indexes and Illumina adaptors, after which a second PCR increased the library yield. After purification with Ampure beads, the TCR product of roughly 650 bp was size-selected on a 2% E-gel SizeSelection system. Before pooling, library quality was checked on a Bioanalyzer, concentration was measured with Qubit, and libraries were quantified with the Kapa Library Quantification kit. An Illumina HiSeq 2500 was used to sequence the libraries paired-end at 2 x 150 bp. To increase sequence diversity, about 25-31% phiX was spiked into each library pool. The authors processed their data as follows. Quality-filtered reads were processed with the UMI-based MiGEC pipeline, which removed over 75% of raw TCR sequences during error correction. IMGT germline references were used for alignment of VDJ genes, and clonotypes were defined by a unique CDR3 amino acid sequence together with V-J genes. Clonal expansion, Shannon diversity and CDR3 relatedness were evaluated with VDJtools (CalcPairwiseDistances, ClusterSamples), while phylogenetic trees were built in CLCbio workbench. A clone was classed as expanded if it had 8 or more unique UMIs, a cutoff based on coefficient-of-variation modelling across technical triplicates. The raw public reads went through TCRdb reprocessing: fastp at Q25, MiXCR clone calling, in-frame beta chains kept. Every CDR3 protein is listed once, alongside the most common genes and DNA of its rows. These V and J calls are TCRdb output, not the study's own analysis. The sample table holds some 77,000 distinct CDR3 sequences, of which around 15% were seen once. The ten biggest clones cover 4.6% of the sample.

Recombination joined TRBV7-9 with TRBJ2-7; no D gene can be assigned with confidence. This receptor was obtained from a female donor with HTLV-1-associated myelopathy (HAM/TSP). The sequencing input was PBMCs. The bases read TGTGCCAGCAGCTTAATGGTTGGCGAGCAGTACTTC. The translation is CASSLMVGEQYF.